These T cell receptor beta chains were read from a single sample in a study of cytomegalovirus exposure and HLA in healthy donors. Assay used: immunoSEQ multiplex PCR; TCRdb lists only in-frame clones, some missing. The table has roughly 130,000 clones, 80% seen once; the top ten hold approximately 1%. Sequencing was performed on PBMCs. All receptors come from a human donor in good health. The CDR3 runs from the conserved cysteine through the conserved F or W. The D gene is left open where the match is weak. The size of a clone is reported for some rows only, either as once, few or many, or as a class for expanded clones.

size	D	V	J	CDR3	DNA
-	-	TRBV7-3	TRBJ2-2	CASSPIGGAGELFF	TGTGCCAGCAGCCCCATCGGCGGCGCCGGGGAGCTGTTTTTT
-	TRBD1	TRBV6-5	TRBJ1-5	CASRAQGANGQPQHF	TGTGCCAGCAGAGCACAGGGGGCTAATGGGCAGCCCCAGCATTTT
-	TRBD1	TRBV10-2	TRBJ2-7	CASSESGTGTYEQYF	TGCGCCAGCAGTGAGTCCGGGACAGGGACCTACGAGCAGTACTTC
few	-	TRBV10-3	TRBJ1-2	CAISSEHGYTF	TGTGCCATCAGTTCGGAGCATGGCTACACCTTC
-	TRBD2	TRBV9	TRBJ2-3	CASSVFQAGDTDTQYF	TGTGCCAGCAGCGTATTTCAAGCGGGGGATACAGATACGCAGTATTTT
-	-	TRBV20-1	TRBJ2-7	CSARQAYEQYF	TGCAGTGCTAGACAGGCTTACGAGCAGTACTTC
-	-	TRBV29-1	TRBJ2-1	CSVAQGYNEQFF	TGCAGCGTTGCACAGGGCTACAATGAGCAGTTCTTC
-	-	TRBV7-9	TRBJ2-1	CASSSGSLNEQFF	TGTGCCAGCAGCTCCGGGTCGCTCAATGAGCAGTTCTTC
-	-	TRBV29-1	TRBJ2-3	CSATYPRQRTDTQYF	TGCAGCGCCACATACCCCAGGCAGCGCACAGATACGCAGTATTTT
-	TRBD2	TRBV7-6	TRBJ2-5	CASSATSDEVETQYF	TGTGCCAGCAGCGCGACTAGCGATGAGGTGGAGACCCAGTACTTC
-	-	TRBV27	TRBJ1-5	CASSLIAQGGQPQHF	TGTGCCAGCAGTTTAATCGCCCAGGGAGGTCAGCCCCAGCATTTT
-	TRBD1	TRBV7-9	TRBJ2-7	CASSFRQGEYEQYF	TGTGCCAGCAGCTTTAGACAGGGTGAGTACGAGCAGTACTTC
-	-	TRBV13	TRBJ1-1	CASSIQGRAEAFF	TGTGCCAGCAGCATACAGGGACGGGCTGAAGCTTTCTTT
-	-	TRBV4-2	TRBJ2-2	CASSHVQMNTGELFF	TGTGCCAGCAGCCATGTGCAGATGAACACCGGGGAGCTGTTTTTT
-	TRBD2	TRBV7-8	TRBJ2-1	CASSSRGGRSIAEQFF	TGTGCCAGCAGCTCCCGGGGGGGCCGTTCGATTGCTGAGCAGTTCTTC
-	TRBD1	TRBV7-9	TRBJ1-2	CASSLPGGPSYGYTF	TGTGCCAGCAGCTTACCAGGGGGACCTTCCTATGGCTACACCTTC
-	-	TRBV9	TRBJ2-2	CASSVVGLAQSTGELFF	TGTGCCAGCAGCGTAGTAGGACTCGCCCAAAGCACCGGGGAGCTGTTTTTT
-	-	TRBV2	TRBJ2-7	CASIGGVFVEQYF	TGCGCCAGCATAGGAGGGGTGTTTGTCGAGCAGTACTTC
-	TRBD1	TRBV19	TRBJ1-1	CASRTGQKNTEAFF	TGTGCCAGTAGGACGGGACAGAAGAACACTGAAGCTTTCTTT
-	-	TRBV7-6	TRBJ2-7	CASSLMGSDEQYF	TGTGCCAGCAGCTTAATGGGCAGTGACGAGCAGTACTTC
-	-	TRBV7-2	TRBJ2-3	CASSSPAGRDTQYF	TGTGCCAGCAGTTCCCCCGCGGGGAGGGATACGCAGTATTTT
few	-	TRBV9	TRBJ1-3	CASSVEGDGNTIYF	TGTGCCAGCAGCGTAGAGGGGGATGGAAACACCATATATTTT